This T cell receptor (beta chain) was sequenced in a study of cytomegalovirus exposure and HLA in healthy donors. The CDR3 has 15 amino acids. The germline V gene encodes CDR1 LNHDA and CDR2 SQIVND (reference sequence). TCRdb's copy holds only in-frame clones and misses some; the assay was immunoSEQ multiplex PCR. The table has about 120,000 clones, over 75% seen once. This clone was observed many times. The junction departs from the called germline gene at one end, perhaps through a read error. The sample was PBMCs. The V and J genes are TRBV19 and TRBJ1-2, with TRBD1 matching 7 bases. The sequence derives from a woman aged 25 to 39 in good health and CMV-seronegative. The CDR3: CASSLEGAGNYGYTF. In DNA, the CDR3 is TGTGCCAGTAGTCTAGAGGGGGCAGGGAACTATGGCTACACCTTC.